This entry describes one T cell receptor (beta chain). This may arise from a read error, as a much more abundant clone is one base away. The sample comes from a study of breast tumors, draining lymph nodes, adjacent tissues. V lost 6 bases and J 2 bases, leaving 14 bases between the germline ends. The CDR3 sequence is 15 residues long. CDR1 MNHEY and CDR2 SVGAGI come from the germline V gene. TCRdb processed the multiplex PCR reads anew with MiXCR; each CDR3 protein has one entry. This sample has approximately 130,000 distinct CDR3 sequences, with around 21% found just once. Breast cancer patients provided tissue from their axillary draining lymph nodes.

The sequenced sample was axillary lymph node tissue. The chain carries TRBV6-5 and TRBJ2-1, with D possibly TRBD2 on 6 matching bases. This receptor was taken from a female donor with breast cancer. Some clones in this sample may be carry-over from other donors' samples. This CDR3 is CASRHRERAYNEQFF. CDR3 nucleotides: TGTGCCAGCAGGCACCGGGAGAGAGCCTACAATGAGCAGTTCTTC.